This is a list of T cell receptor beta chains from one sample in a study of cytomegalovirus exposure and HLA in healthy donors. Here immunoSEQ multiplex PCR was the method, and the copy in TCRdb shows in-frame clones only, minus some. The sample shows 100,000 or so clones, 81% of them seen only once. Material for sequencing was PBMCs. These receptors were obtained from a man aged 35 to 55 in good health and CMV-seropositive. The CDR3 runs from the conserved cysteine through the conserved F or W. The order of the fields is J gene, D gene, clone size, V gene, CDR3 DNA, CDR3 protein. D genes are given only for firm matches. Expanded clones get a size class; other rows say once, few or many, or leave the size out.

J: TRBJ1-1; D: NA; size: NA; V: TRBV28; DNA: TGTGCCAGCAGAATCGAGTCTTTGCACACTGAAGCTTTCTTT; CDR3: CASRIESLHTEAFF
J: TRBJ1-1; D: NA; size: NA; V: TRBV7-9; DNA: TGTGCCAGCAGCTCGACCGCAAGGAGGACTGAAGCTTTCTTT; CDR3: CASSSTARRTEAFF
J: TRBJ1-1; D: NA; size: NA; V: TRBV4-1; DNA: TGCGCCAGCAGCCAAGAGCGCCATTTGACTGAAGCTTTCTTT; CDR3: CASSQERHLTEAFF
J: TRBJ1-4; D: NA; size: NA; V: TRBV30; DNA: TGTGCCTGGAGTGACCCCCGGGGAACTAATGAAAAACTGTTTTTT; CDR3: CAWSDPRGTNEKLFF
J: TRBJ1-1; D: NA; size: NA; V: TRBV6-6; DNA: TGTGCCAGCAGCCTACCAACAGAGAACACTGAAGCTTTCTTT; CDR3: CASSLPTENTEAFF
J: TRBJ2-1; D: TRBD2; size: NA; V: TRBV7-9; DNA: TGTGCCAGCAGCCCGGGACTAAAAACTAGCTCCTACAATGAGCAGTTCTTC; CDR3: CASSPGLKTSSYNEQFF
J: TRBJ1-2; D: TRBD1; size: NA; V: TRBV27; DNA: TGTGCCAGCAGTCCACCGACAGGGGGCGCTGATGGCTACACCTTC; CDR3: CASSPPTGGADGYTF
J: TRBJ1-2; D: TRBD1; size: few; V: TRBV15; DNA: TGTGCCACCAGCCCGGACAGGAACTATGGCTACACCTTC; CDR3: CATSPDRNYGYTF
J: TRBJ2-5; D: TRBD2; size: NA; V: TRBV5-4; DNA: TGTGCCAGCAGCAGGACTAGCGGAGCACAAGAGACCCAGTACTTC; CDR3: CASSRTSGAQETQYF
J: TRBJ1-5; D: NA; size: NA; V: TRBV7-6; DNA: TGTGCCAGCAGCCTCAGGGGTGACCAGCCCCAGCATTTT; CDR3: CASSLRGDQPQHF
J: TRBJ2-2; D: NA; size: once; V: TRBV12-2; DNA: TGTGCAAGTCGCCCGACAGGGACGAACACCGGGGAGCTGTTTTTT; CDR3: CASRPTGTNTGELFF
J: TRBJ2-3; D: TRBD2; size: NA; V: TRBV4-2; DNA: TGTGCCAGCAGCCAAGATACTGTCCGAGCGGGGGATTCCACAGATACGCAGTATTTT; CDR3: CASSQDTVRAGDSTDTQYF
J: TRBJ2-5; D: TRBD1; size: NA; V: TRBV6-1; DNA: TGTGCCAGCAACCCTGACAGGGTGGTTTTGGAGACCCAGTACTTC; CDR3: CASNPDRVVLETQYF
J: TRBJ1-2; D: NA; size: few; V: TRBV2; DNA: TGTGCCAGCAGTGAAGAGACCGCGAGGTCCGGTGGCTACACCTTC; CDR3: CASSEETARSGGYTF
J: TRBJ1-3; D: NA; size: NA; V: TRBV5-1; DNA: TGCGCCAGCAGCCCTACCTCGACAGTAGCCGGAAACACCATATATTTT; CDR3: CASSPTSTVAGNTIYF
J: TRBJ2-7; D: NA; size: few; V: TRBV6-5; DNA: TGTGCCAGCAGTTTCCGGGAAACGTTAGGCCACGAGCAGTACTTC; CDR3: CASSFRETLGHEQYF
J: TRBJ2-7; D: TRBD2; size: NA; V: TRBV5-1; DNA: TGCGCCAGCAGCTTGCAACGGGGGGGCGAGGGGGAGCAGTACTTC; CDR3: CASSLQRGGEGEQYF
J: TRBJ1-1; D: NA; size: NA; V: TRBV28; DNA: TGTGCCAGCACCCCGCTTGCAGGGTATAAGACTGAAGCTTTCTTT; CDR3: CASTPLAGYKTEAFF
J: TRBJ1-5; D: NA; size: NA; V: TRBV5-5; DNA: TGTGCCAGCAGCTTGATGGGAGGTGGCAATCAGCCCCAGCATTTT; CDR3: CASSLMGGGNQPQHF
J: TRBJ1-5; D: TRBD1; size: once; V: TRBV7-9; DNA: TGTGCCAGCAGCTTGGGACAGGGCGCCAATCAGCCCCAGCATTTT; CDR3: CASSLGQGANQPQHF
J: TRBJ1-1; D: TRBD1; size: NA; V: TRBV5-1; DNA: TGCGCCAGCAGCTTGGGGACAGGGGGTGAAGCTTTCTTT; CDR3: CASSLGTGGEAFF
J: TRBJ2-3; D: NA; size: NA; V: TRBV7-8; DNA: TGTGCCAGCAGCTTGATGGGCAGCACAGATACGCAGTATTTT; CDR3: CASSLMGSTDTQYF
J: TRBJ2-5; D: NA; size: NA; V: TRBV6-1; DNA: TGTGCCAGCAGTGAACACAGGGACGTTTCTAGGAAGACCCAGTACTTC; CDR3: CASSEHRDVSRKTQYF
J: TRBJ2-5; D: TRBD2; size: NA; V: TRBV4-1; DNA: TGCGCCAGCAGCCAAGTGGGACTAGTCGGAGAGACTCAGTACTTC; CDR3: CASSQVGLVGETQYF
J: TRBJ2-1; D: TRBD2; size: NA; V: TRBV2; DNA: TGTGCCAGCAGTGTGGGTAGCGGGAGAGTCCGGAATGAGCAGTTCTTC; CDR3: CASSVGSGRVRNEQFF
J: TRBJ2-3; D: NA; size: NA; V: TRBV30; DNA: TGTGCCTGGAGTCGCAGAAACACAGATACGCAGTATTTT; CDR3: CAWSRRNTDTQYF
J: TRBJ2-5; D: NA; size: NA; V: TRBV5-1; DNA: TGCGCCAGCAGCTTGGCCCGGAACAACCGGGGACAAGAGACCCAGTACTTC; CDR3: CASSLARNNRGQETQYF
J: TRBJ2-3; D: TRBD1; size: NA; V: TRBV10-1; DNA: TGCGCCAGCAGTGAGCCCGGGACAGGAGACACAGATACGCAGTATTTT; CDR3: CASSEPGTGDTDTQYF
J: TRBJ1-2; D: NA; size: NA; V: TRBV14; DNA: TGTGCCAGCAGCCCCCTTGGGCACGGCTACACCTTC; CDR3: CASSPLGHGYTF
J: TRBJ1-2; D: TRBD1; size: NA; V: TRBV10-2; DNA: TGCGCCAGCAGTGGAGAAAGGGGGCCTAACTATGGCTACACCTTC; CDR3: CASSGERGPNYGYTF
J: TRBJ2-1; D: TRBD2; size: NA; V: TRBV10-3; DNA: TGTGCCATCAGTGCGGGACTAGCGGAAATCAATGAGCAGTTCTTC; CDR3: CAISAGLAEINEQFF
J: TRBJ2-1; D: TRBD1; size: NA; V: TRBV27; DNA: TGTGCCAGCAGTTTAAGGGACAGGCCGAGGAATGAGCAGTTCTTC; CDR3: CASSLRDRPRNEQFF
J: TRBJ1-5; D: NA; size: NA; V: TRBV27; DNA: TGTGCCAGCAGTCCGGGACTCTATCAGCCCCAGCATTTT; CDR3: CASSPGLYQPQHF
J: TRBJ1-5; D: NA; size: NA; V: TRBV25-1; DNA: TGTGCCAGCAGTGCGGGGTTGGAGAATCAGCCCCAGCATTTT; CDR3: CASSAGLENQPQHF
J: TRBJ2-5; D: TRBD1; size: once; V: TRBV4-2; DNA: TGTGCCAGCAGCCCCCGGGACAGGGGAGAGACCCAGTACTTC; CDR3: CASSPRDRGETQYF
J: TRBJ2-1; D: TRBD1; size: NA; V: TRBV29-1; DNA: TGCAGCGGGGCTCGACAGGGCGAGCAGTTCTTC; CDR3: CSGARQGEQFF
J: TRBJ2-1; D: TRBD1; size: once; V: TRBV7-3; DNA: TGTGCCAGCAGCTTAGGAGGGACAGGGTCCTACAATGAGCAGTTCTTC; CDR3: CASSLGGTGSYNEQFF
J: TRBJ2-3; D: TRBD1; size: NA; V: TRBV28; DNA: TGTGCCAGCAGTTTTTCCCCTTCGAGGACAGGGGGCACAGATACGCAGTATTTT; CDR3: CASSFSPSRTGGTDTQYF
J: TRBJ2-3; D: NA; size: NA; V: TRBV30; DNA: TGTGCCTGGAGTGTAAGCGCAGATACGCAGTATTTT; CDR3: CAWSVSADTQYF
J: TRBJ1-1; D: NA; size: NA; V: TRBV28; DNA: TGTGCCAGCAGCCCGGGAGAGGACGTGAACACTGAAGCTTTCTTT; CDR3: CASSPGEDVNTEAFF
J: TRBJ1-1; D: TRBD1; size: NA; V: TRBV6-5; DNA: TGTGCCAGCAGTTCCTTCGGACAGGCGGGAGCTTTCTTT; CDR3: CASSSFGQAGAFF
J: TRBJ2-7; D: NA; size: NA; V: TRBV2; DNA: TGTGCCATCACTCTAGCTATGTCCTACGAGCAGTACTTC; CDR3: CAITLAMSYEQYF
J: TRBJ2-7; D: TRBD2; size: once; V: TRBV6-6; DNA: TGTGCCAGCAGTAGACTAGCGGGAGCCGACGAGCAGTACTTC; CDR3: CASSRLAGADEQYF
J: TRBJ2-7; D: NA; size: NA; V: TRBV5-4; DNA: TGTGCCAGCAGCTTGGCCAGCTCCTACGAGCAGTACTTC; CDR3: CASSLASSYEQYF
J: TRBJ2-7; D: NA; size: NA; V: TRBV7-6; DNA: TGTGCCAGCAGCTTAGCGTTGGGCGCGTCCTACGAGCAGTACTTC; CDR3: CASSLALGASYEQYF
J: TRBJ2-1; D: TRBD1; size: NA; V: TRBV11-2; DNA: TGTGCCAGCAGCTTAGTTTGGACAGGGGGTTACAATGAGCAGTTCTTC; CDR3: CASSLVWTGGYNEQFF
J: TRBJ1-2; D: NA; size: NA; V: TRBV28; DNA: TGTGCCAGCAGGCCTGGACAGAACTATGGCTACACCTTC; CDR3: CASRPGQNYGYTF
J: TRBJ2-7; D: TRBD1; size: NA; V: TRBV4-1; DNA: TGCGCCAGCAGCCAGACAGGGGACATCAACGAGCAGTACTTC; CDR3: CASSQTGDINEQYF
J: TRBJ2-5; D: NA; size: once; V: TRBV5-1; DNA: TGCGCCAGCAGCTTTACTGGTGATGGGACCCAGTACTTC; CDR3: CASSFTGDGTQYF
J: TRBJ1-5; D: NA; size: NA; V: TRBV25-1; DNA: TGTGCCAGCAGTGTGACAGGCAACAATCAGCCCCAGCATTTT; CDR3: CASSVTGNNQPQHF
J: TRBJ1-2; D: TRBD1; size: NA; V: TRBV4-1; DNA: TGCGCCAGCAGCCAACGTGGGACAGGGGGCGATAAGAGATATGGCTACACCTTC; CDR3: CASSQRGTGGDKRYGYTF
J: TRBJ1-5; D: NA; size: NA; V: TRBV5-5; DNA: TGTGCCAGCAGCTTCGGGACATGGGATCAGCCCCAGCATTTT; CDR3: CASSFGTWDQPQHF
J: TRBJ2-1; D: NA; size: NA; V: TRBV4-1; DNA: TGCGCCAGCAGCCACTTAGACTCGGCACGTAACAATGAGCAGTTCTTC; CDR3: CASSHLDSARNNEQFF
J: TRBJ1-2; D: NA; size: NA; V: TRBV5-8; DNA: TGTGCCAGCCAGTTCAGGAACTATGGCTACACCTTC; CDR3: CASQFRNYGYTF
J: TRBJ2-7; D: TRBD1; size: once; V: TRBV5-1; DNA: TGCGCCAGCACCGACAGGGGAAGGACCTACGAGCAGTACTTC; CDR3: CASTDRGRTYEQYF
J: TRBJ2-6; D: TRBD1; size: NA; V: TRBV7-9; DNA: TGTGCCAGCAGCCCCGTGCCGGGACAGCCATTCTCTGGGGCCAACGTCCTGACTTTC; CDR3: CASSPVPGQPFSGANVLTF
J: TRBJ2-6; D: NA; size: NA; V: TRBV5-4; DNA: TGTGCCAGCAGCTTGCGGGAGACCTCTGGGGCCAACGTCCTGACTTTC; CDR3: CASSLRETSGANVLTF